The sequence of this T cell receptor beta chain was determined in a study of cytomegalovirus exposure and HLA in healthy donors. Regarding the study as a whole: Follow-up analysis seemed to connect common viral pathogens with several of the most significant clusters identified.

With respect to this clone: What it binds is not known.

It was with 60 Vbeta and 13 Jbeta primers that the PCR ran. Assay: immunoSEQ multiplex PCR; the TCRdb copy retains only in-frame clones and omits some. The sample yields about 160,000 clones, of which the top ten take up 1.3%. The CDR3 loop spans 15 amino acids. Germline V lookup: CDR1 SGHRS, CDR2 YFSETQ. The sample was PBMCs. This TCR was recovered from a woman in her fifties or sixties in good health and CMV-seronegative. The rearrangement uses TRBV5-1 and TRBJ2-5, with 9 bases that match TRBD1. The J call may be faulty, since TRBJ2-7 better matches the DNA end. CDR3: CASSATGGDSYEQYF. For the CDR3, the DNA is TGCGCCAGCAGCGCGACAGGGGGTGATTCCTACGAGCAGTACTTC.